The present TCR beta chain was sequenced within a study of OX40 agonist ivuxolimab in advanced cancers. Study-wide results and limits: The study found that CD8+ T cells averaged more expanded clones than CD4+. At 0.1 to 3.0 mg/kg, CD4+ and CD8+ blood T cells expanded clonally by week 6. Low normalized T-cell clonal expansion was additionally recorded for some nonresponders.

This clone was observed a single time. As yet, its antigen is unknown. Autoimmune disease history or systemic immunosuppression barred patients. V was clipped by 7 bases and J by 3 bases; unmatched bases: 11. The CDR3 is made up of 15 amino acids. Per the germline V gene, CDR1 is MDHEN and CDR2 is SYDVKM. Sequencing was performed with immunoSEQ multiplex PCR; in TCRdb, only in-frame clones are kept and a portion is missing. Of tens of thousands of clones in the sample, approximately 94% were seen once. The sequenced sample was CD4+ or CD8+ T cells sorted from blood, obtained in a trial of the OX40 agonist ivuxolimab. The chain couples TRBV28 to TRBJ2-7; 8 bases are shared with TRBD2. The source of this sequence is an adult with an advanced solid tumor such as melanoma, head and neck, liver or kidney cancer. The CDR3 bases are TGTGCCAGCACCCCAGAAGCGGGAGCCCTCTACGAGCAGTACTTC. Amino acid sequence: CASTPEAGALYEQYF.